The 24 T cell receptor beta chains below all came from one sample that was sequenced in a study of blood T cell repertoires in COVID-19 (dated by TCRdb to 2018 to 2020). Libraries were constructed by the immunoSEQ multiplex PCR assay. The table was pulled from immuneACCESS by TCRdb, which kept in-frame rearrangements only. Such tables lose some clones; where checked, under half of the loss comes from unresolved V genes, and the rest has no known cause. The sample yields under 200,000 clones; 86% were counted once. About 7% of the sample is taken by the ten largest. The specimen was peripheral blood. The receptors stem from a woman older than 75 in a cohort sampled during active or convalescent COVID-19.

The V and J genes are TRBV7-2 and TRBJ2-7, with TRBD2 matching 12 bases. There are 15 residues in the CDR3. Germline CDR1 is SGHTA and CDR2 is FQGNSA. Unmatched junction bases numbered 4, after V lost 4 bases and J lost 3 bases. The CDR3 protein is CASSSGTSGFYEQYF. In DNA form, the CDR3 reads TGTGCCAGCAGCTCGGGGACTAGCGGGTTCTACGAGCAGTACTTC. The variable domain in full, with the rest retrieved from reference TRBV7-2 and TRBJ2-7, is GAGVSQSPSNKVTEKGKDVELRCDPISGHTALYWYRQSLGQGLEFLIYFQGNSAPDKSGLPSDRFSAERTGGSVSTLTIQRTQQEDSAVYLCASSSGTSGFYEQYFGPGTRLTVT.

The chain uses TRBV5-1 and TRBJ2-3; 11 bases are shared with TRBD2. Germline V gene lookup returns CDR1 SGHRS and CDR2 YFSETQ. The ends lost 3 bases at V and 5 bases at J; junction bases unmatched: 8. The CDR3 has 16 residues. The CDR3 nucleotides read TGCGCCAGCAGCTCCCAACTAGCGGGAGCGGGAGATACGCAGTATTTT. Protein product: CASSSQLAGAGDTQYF.

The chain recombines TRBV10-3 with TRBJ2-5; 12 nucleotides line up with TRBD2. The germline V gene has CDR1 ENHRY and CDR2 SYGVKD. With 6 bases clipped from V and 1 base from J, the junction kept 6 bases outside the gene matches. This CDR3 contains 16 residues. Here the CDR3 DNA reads TGTGCCATCAGCAGGACTAGCGGGGACACCCAAGAGACCCAGTACTTC. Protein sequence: CAISRTSGDTQETQYF.

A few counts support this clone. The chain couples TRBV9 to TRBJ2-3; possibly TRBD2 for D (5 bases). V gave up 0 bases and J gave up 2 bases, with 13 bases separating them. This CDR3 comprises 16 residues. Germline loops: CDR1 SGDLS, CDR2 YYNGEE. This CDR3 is CASSVGQTGFTDTQYF. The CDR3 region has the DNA TGTGCCAGCAGCGTAGGGCAAACGGGGTTCACAGATACGCAGTATTTT.

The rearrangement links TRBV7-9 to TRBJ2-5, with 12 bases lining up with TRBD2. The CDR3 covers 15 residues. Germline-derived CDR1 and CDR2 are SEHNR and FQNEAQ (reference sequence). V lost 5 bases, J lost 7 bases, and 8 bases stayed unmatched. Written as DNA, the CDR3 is TGTGCCAGCAGCACTACTAGCGGGGGGCGGAGGACCCAGTACTTC. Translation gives CASSTTSGGRRTQYF.

CDR3 protein: CASSLEAGPDEQYV. DNA of the CDR3: TGTGCCAGCAGCTTAGAGGCGGGACCGGACGAGCAGTACGTC. The chain has TRBV11-2 and TRBJ2-7, with TRBD2 as a possible D gene (6 bases). Trimming took off 0 bases at V and 5 bases at J, with 11 bases between the two ends. CDR3 length: 14 residues. Germline V gene sequence: CDR1 SGHAT, CDR2 FQNNGV.

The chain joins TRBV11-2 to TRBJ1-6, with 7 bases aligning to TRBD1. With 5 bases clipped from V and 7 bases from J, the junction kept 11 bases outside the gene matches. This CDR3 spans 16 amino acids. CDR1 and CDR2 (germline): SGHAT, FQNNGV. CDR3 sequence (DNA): TGTGCCAGCAGCCGCGACAGGGTGGGATACAATTCACCCCTCCACTTT. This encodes CASSRDRVGYNSPLHF.

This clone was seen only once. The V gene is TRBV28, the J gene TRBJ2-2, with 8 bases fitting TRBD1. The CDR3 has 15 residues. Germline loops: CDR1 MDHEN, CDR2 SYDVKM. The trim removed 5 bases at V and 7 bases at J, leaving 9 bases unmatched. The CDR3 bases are TGTGCCAGCAGTCTGCACTCAGGGGGCCTCGGGGAGCTGTTTTTT. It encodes CASSLHSGGLGELFF.

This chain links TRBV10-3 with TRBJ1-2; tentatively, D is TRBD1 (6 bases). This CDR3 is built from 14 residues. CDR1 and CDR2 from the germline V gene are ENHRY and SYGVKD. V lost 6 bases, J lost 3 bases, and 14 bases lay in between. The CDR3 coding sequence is TGTGCCATCAGCCTAAGACAGGACGACTATGGCTACACCTTC. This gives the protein CAISLRQDDYGYTF.

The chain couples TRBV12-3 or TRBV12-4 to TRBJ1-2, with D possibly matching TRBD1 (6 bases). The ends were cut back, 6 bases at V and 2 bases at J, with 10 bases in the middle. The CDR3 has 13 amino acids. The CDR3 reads CASSRTANYGYTF. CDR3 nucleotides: TGTGCCAGCAGCCGGACAGCGAACTATGGCTACACCTTC.

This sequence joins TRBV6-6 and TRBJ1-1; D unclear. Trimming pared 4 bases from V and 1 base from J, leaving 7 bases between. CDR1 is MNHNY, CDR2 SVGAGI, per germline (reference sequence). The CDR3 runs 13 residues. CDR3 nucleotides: TGTGCCAGCAGTTTGCGAGAGAACACTGAAGCTTTCTTT. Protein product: CASSLRENTEAFF.

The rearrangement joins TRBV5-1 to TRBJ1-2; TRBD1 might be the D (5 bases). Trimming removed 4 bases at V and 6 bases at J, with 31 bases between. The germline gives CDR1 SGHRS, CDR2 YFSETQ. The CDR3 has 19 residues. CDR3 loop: CASSLHLPEMMTVGNGYTF. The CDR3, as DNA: TGCGCCAGCAGCCTTCACCTTCCCGAGATGATGACAGTGGGTAATGGCTACACCTTC.

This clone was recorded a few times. As DNA, the CDR3 is TGTGCCAGCAGCCGTACAGGGGGAGAGCAGTTCTTC. Its protein is CASSRTGGEQFF. The genes are TRBV12-3 or TRBV12-4 and TRBJ2-1; TRBD1 matches 8 bases. J gave up 10 bases and V 6 bases, and 5 bases lay outside the gene matches. The CDR3 runs to 12 residues.

CDR3 nucleotide sequence: TGTGCCAGCAAGCCGCCGGAAAACATTCAGTACTTC. It is translated as CASKPPENIQYF. This sequence joins TRBV6-5 and TRBJ2-4; D gene unclear. Per the germline V gene, CDR1 is MNHEY and CDR2 is SVGAGI. Trimming took 7 bases from V and 5 from J, leaving 9 bases between them. The CDR3 spans 12 residues.

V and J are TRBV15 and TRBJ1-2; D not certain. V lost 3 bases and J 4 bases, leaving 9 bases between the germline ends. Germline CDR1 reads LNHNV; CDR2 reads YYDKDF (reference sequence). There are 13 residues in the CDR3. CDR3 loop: CATSRGAAYGYTF. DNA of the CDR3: TGTGCCACCAGCAGGGGAGCAGCCTATGGCTACACCTTC.

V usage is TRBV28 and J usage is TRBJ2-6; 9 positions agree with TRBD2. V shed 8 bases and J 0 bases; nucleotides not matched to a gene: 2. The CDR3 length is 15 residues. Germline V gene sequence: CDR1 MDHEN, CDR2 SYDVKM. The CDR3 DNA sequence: TGTGCCAGCCGAGCGGGGGGCTCTGGGGCCAACGTCCTGACTTTC. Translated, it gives CASRAGGSGANVLTF.

CDR3 nucleotide sequence: TGTGCCAGTAGGGGAGAGCCGGGACTAGCGCCCACAGATACGCAGTATTTT. Its translation is CASRGEPGLAPTDTQYF. This chain links TRBV19 with TRBJ2-3; 10 positions match TRBD2. The CDR3 has 17 amino acids. Germline V gene lookup returns CDR1 LNHDA and CDR2 SQIVND (reference sequence). Trimming removed 6 bases from V and 2 bases from J; junction bases left unmatched: 11.

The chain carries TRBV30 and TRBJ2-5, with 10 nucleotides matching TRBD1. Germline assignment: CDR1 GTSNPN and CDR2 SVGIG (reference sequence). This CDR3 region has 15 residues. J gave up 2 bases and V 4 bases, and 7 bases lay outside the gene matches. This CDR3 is CAWTAGQGSQETQYF. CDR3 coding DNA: TGTGCCTGGACTGCGGGACAGGGGTCACAAGAGACCCAGTACTTC.

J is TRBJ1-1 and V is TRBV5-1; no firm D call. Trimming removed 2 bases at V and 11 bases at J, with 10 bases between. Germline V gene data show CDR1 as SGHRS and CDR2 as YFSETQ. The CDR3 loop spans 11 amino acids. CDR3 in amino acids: CASSLDGKAFF. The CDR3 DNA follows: TGCGCCAGCAGCTTAGACGGGAAGGCTTTCTTT.

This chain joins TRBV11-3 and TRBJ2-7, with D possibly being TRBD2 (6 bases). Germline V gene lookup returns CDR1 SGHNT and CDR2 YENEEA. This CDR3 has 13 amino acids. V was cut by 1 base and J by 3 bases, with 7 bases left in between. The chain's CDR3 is CASSLAGDYEQYF. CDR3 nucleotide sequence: TGTGCCAGCAGCTTAGCGGGAGACTACGAGCAGTACTTC. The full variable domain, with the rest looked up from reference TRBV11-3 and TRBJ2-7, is EAGVVQSPRYKIIEKKQPVAFWCNPISGHNTLYWYLQNLGQGPELLIRYENEEAVDDSQLPKDRFSAERLKGVDSTLKIQPAELGDSAVYLCASSLAGDYEQYFGPGTRLTVT.

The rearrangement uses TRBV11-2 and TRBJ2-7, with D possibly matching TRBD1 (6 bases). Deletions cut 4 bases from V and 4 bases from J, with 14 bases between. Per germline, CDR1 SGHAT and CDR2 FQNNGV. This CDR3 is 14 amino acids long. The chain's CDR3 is CASSWGGGAYEQYV. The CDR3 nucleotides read TGTGCCAGCAGCTGGGGTGGGGGCGCATACGAGCAGTACGTC.

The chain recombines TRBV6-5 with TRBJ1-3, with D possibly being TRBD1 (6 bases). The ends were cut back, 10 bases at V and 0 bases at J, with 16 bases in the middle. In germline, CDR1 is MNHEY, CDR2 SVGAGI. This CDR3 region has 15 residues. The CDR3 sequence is CAIARGTSSGNTIYF. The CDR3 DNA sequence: TGTGCCATAGCTAGGGGGACTAGCTCTGGAAACACCATATATTTT.

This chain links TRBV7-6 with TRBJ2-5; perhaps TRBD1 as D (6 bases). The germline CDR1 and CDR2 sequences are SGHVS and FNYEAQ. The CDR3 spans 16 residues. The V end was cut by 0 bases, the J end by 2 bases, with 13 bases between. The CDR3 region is CASSLAFLGQQETQYF. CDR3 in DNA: TGTGCCAGCAGCTTAGCATTTTTAGGACAGCAAGAGACCCAGTACTTC.

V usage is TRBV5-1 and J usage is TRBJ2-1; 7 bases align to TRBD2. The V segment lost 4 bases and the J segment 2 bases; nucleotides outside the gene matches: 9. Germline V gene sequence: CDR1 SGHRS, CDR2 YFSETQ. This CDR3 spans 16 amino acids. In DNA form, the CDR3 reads TGCGCCAGCAGCCCTACGCGGCGGGGGACCTACAATGAGCAGTTCTTC. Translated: CASSPTRRGTYNEQFF.